The 10 T cell receptor beta chains given below trace back to one sample, sequenced in a study of T cell responses to AZD1222 COVID-19 vaccine. Profiling relied on immunoSEQ multiplex PCR, and the TCRdb table lists in-frame clones only, not all of them. The sample consists of about 120,000 clones, 85% to 95% of them appearing once. The input for sequencing was peripheral blood, taken on day 0 of AZD1222 vaccination. All receptors come from an adult in good health.

V usage is TRBV5-1 and J usage is TRBJ1-2; TRBD1 is a possible D gene (5 bases). V gave up 4 bases and J gave up 6 bases, with 28 bases separating them. The germline gives CDR1 SGHRS, CDR2 YFSETQ. The CDR3 runs 18 residues. Here the CDR3 DNA reads TGCGCCAGCAGCACAGTGGGGTCCTCGGGGGTGGCCCTAAATGGCTACACCTTC. This translates into CASSTVGSSGVALNGYTF.

The chain carries TRBV28 and TRBJ2-5; 11 positions match TRBD1. The length of the CDR3 is 15 residues. Germline V CDR1 and CDR2: MDHEN, SYDVKM. V was clipped by 4 bases and J by 5 bases; unmatched bases: 6. The CDR3 reads CASSWDRGRFETQYF. As DNA, the CDR3 is TGTGCCAGCAGTTGGGACAGGGGGAGGTTCGAGACCCAGTACTTC.

This chain uses TRBV3-1 (or the pseudogene TRBV3-2) with TRBJ2-1; TRBD2 matches 14 bases. The CDR3 sequence is 16 residues long. Germline CDR1 reads LGHDT; CDR2 reads YNNKEL (reference sequence). The junction had 10 bases not matched to a gene; V was cut back by 6 bases and J by 9 bases. The CDR3 bases are TGTGCCAGCAGTTTACTGGGACTAGCGGGAGACGTTGAGCAGTTCTTC. Encoded protein: CASSLLGLAGDVEQFF.

The chain joins TRBV5-3 to TRBJ1-4, with TRBD1 matching over 7 bases. TRBV5-3 is recorded as an ORF, its role being uncertain. V was clipped by 4 bases and J by 4 bases; unmatched bases: 7. The CDR3 contains 15 residues. The CDR3 DNA reads as TGTGCCAGAAGCAAAGCAGGGGGGGATAATGAAAAACTGTTTTTT. Translation: CARSKAGGDNEKLFF.

This clone has only one observation. This chain connects TRBV27 to TRBJ1-1; D might be TRBD1 (5 bases). Trimming took 3 bases from V and 9 from J, leaving 17 bases between them. CDR1 and CDR2 (germline): MNHEY, SMNVEV (reference sequence). The CDR3 covers 14 residues. The CDR3 region has the DNA TGTGCCAGCAGTTTGAATGCCGCGCAGGGAAAAGCTTTCTTT. Protein: CASSLNAAQGKAFF.

The rearrangement joins TRBV12-3 or TRBV12-4 to TRBJ2-5, with unresolved D. Between the trimmed V and J ends, which lost 0 bases and 5 bases, there was a span of 7 bases. CDR3 length: 13 residues. CDR3 sequence: CASSLAKWETQYF. CDR3 coding DNA: TGTGCCAGCAGTTTAGCTAAGTGGGAGACCCAGTACTTC.

A single count supports this clone. The chain links TRBV19 to TRBJ2-7; D not resolved. Germline CDR1 reads LNHDA; CDR2 reads SQIVND (reference sequence). This CDR3 is 15 amino acids long. The V end was cut by 5 bases, the J end by 3 bases, with 17 bases between. The DNA for the CDR3 is TGTGCCAGTAGTTCCCTCGACGGGCTCAACTACGAGCAGTACTTC. Its translation: CASSSLDGLNYEQYF. Together with reference TRBV19 and TRBJ2-7, the CDR3 gives the full variable domain: DGGITQSPKYLFRKEGQNVTLSCEQNLNHDAMYWYRQDPGQGLRLIYYSQIVNDFQKGDIAEGYSVSREKKESFPLTVTSAQKNPTAFYLCASSSLDGLNYEQYFGPGTRLTVT.

V usage is TRBV5-1 and J usage is TRBJ2-2, with D maybe TRBD1 (5 bases). The CDR3 has 13 residues. Germline CDR1 reads SGHRS; CDR2 reads YFSETQ. V dropped 6 bases and J dropped 2 bases, with 8 bases sitting between them. CDR3 coding DNA: TGCGCCAGCACCGACAGAAACACCGGGGAGCTGTTTTTT. Amino acid sequence: CASTDRNTGELFF.

This chain connects TRBV5-1 to TRBJ1-3; a weak D match, TRBD1 (6 bases). The germline V and J ends were trimmed by 0 bases and 1 base, with 11 bases remaining between them. The CDR3 is 16 amino acids. Looked up from germline, CDR1 is SGHRS and CDR2 is YFSETQ. The CDR3 coding sequence is TGCGCCAGCAGCTTGGCACAGGGAGGGTCTGGAAACACCATATATTTT. Translating gives CASSLAQGGSGNTIYF.

V is TRBV4-2 and J is TRBJ1-1; weak D call: TRBD1 (5 bases). The CDR3 contains 16 residues. V lost 4 bases and J 3 bases, leaving 18 bases between the germline ends. Germline V lookup: CDR1 LGHNA, CDR2 YNFKEQ. CDR3 coding DNA: TGTGCCAGCAGCCTGGGGGGTACTTTAGCGGACACTGAAGCTTTCTTT. It is translated as CASSLGGTLADTEAFF.